This TCR beta chain was observed in a study of cytomegalovirus exposure and HLA in healthy donors. Study-wide results and limits: It was shown in a later analysis that HLA-associated TCR beta chains were more clonally expanded than other, equally common chains. Later, TCR association rates were found to vary by HLA locus, highest for DRB1 and lowest for HLA-C. In a later analysis, an Asian-associated ancestry cluster reportedly showed fewer N-insertions than the roughly 700-donor mean.

Vbeta (60) and Jbeta (13) primers were used in the PCR. The data were produced by immunoSEQ multiplex PCR, yet TCRdb's version contains in-frame clones alone and is incomplete. The sample carries a few hundred thousand clones, nearly 95% recorded once. As concerns this clone: Its antigen is unidentified.

The J segment lost 11 bases and the V segment lost 6 bases, leaving 9 bases of the junction unmatched. The CDR3 length is 13 residues. Germline CDR1 reads MNHNY; CDR2 reads SVGAGI (reference sequence). The rearrangement joins TRBV6-6 to TRBJ1-1, with 10 bases aligning to TRBD1. This TCR was recovered from a girl under 10 years old in good health and CMV-seronegative. The sequenced material came from PBMCs. The CDR3 protein is CASRRDRGLGAFF. CDR3 nucleotide sequence: TGTGCCAGCAGGCGAGACAGGGGGCTTGGGGCTTTCTTT.